This TCR beta chain is from a study of lymphopenia after photon versus proton radiotherapy. The ends were cut back, 9 bases at V and 2 bases at J, with 11 bases in the middle. CDR1 is MNHNS and CDR2 is SASEGT in the germline V gene. CDR3 length: 13 amino acids. Only one count was recorded for this clone. Libraries were prepared by immunoSEQ multiplex PCR; TCRdb keeps only in-frame clonotypes and omits some of them. The sample includes roughly 18,000 clones, roughly 90% of them seen just once. The chain joins TRBV6-1 to TRBJ1-3; D not certain. This TCR derives from a woman aged 40 to 50 with cholangiocarcinoma. The specimen was peripheral blood, collected from a patient treated with photon-based radiotherapy. CDR3 coding DNA: TGTGCCAGTGACGACTGGGCTGGAAACACCATATATTTT. Translating it yields CASDDWAGNTIYF.